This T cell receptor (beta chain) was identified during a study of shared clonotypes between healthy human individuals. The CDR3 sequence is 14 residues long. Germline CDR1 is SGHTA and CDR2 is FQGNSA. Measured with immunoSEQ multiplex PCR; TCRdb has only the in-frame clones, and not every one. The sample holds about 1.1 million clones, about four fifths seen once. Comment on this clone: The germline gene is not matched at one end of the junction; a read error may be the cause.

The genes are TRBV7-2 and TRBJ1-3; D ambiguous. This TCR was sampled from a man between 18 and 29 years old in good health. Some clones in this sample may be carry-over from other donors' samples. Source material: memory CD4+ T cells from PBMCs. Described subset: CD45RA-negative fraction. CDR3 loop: CASSQTGSGNTIHF. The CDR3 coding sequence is TGTGCCAGCAGCCAGACTGGCTCTGGAAACACCATACATTTT.